The source of this T cell receptor (beta chain) is a study of control samples from healthy donors and cancer patients. The CDR3 length is 14 residues. V lost 3 bases, J lost 6 bases, and 11 bases lay in between. CDR1 is LGHDT and CDR2 is YNNKEL in the germline V gene (reference sequence). Assay used: immunoSEQ multiplex PCR; TCRdb lists only in-frame clones, some missing. The sample includes some 99,000 clones, about 89% of them seen just once. The chain employs TRBV3-1 (or the pseudogene TRBV3-2) and TRBJ2-2; D is unclear. The TCR was taken from a woman in her fifties or sixties in good health. The sample consisted of blood. This chain's CDR3 is CASSHYDEAGELFF. CDR3 bases: TGTGCCAGCAGCCATTACGACGAAGCCGGGGAGCTGTTTTTT.